This T cell receptor beta chain emerged from a study of circulating tumor DNA in untreated peripheral T-cell lymphoma (dated by TCRdb to the early 2020s). General study outcomes and caveats: Tumor-specific clonotypes turned up in about 78% of patients, identified from more than 85% of baseline tissues and from about 67% of baseline serum samples.

Library prep was done by the immunoSEQ multiplex PCR assay. In its TCRdb copy, this immuneACCESS table keeps in-frame sequences only and misses some clones. Where compared with another copy, unresolved V genes explain less than half of these, and the others have no known cause. Present in this sample are 2,600 or so clones, around 80% of which were seen just once. 32% of the sample rests with the top ten. The germline V gene yields SQVTM for CDR1 and ANQGSEA for CDR2. V and J lose 1 base and 4 bases, and a span of 13 bases separates them. The CDR3 contains 14 residues, cysteine and phenylalanine counted. Only the CDR3 portion is preserved as DNA: 42 bases, with reading frame beginning at the first base. To identify tumor-specific TCR clonotypes, tumor tissue taken at baseline, before any treatment, was sequenced. The study used next-generation sequencing of T-cell receptor sequences to monitor peripheral T-cell lymphoma patients receiving frontline treatment on a trial.

On this clone itself: Its cognate antigen has yet to be identified. Base quality data are lacking; no much larger clone is found one base away.

The sample comprised tumor tissue. The chain links TRBV29-1 with TRBJ1-1, with the D gene not clear enough to name. The sequence was collected from a human donor with peripheral T-cell lymphoma. The encoded CDR3 is CSVEGKGATTEAFF. The nucleotide sequence is TGCAGCGTTGAAGGTAAGGGAGCGACCACTGAAGCTTTCTTT.